These 12 T cell receptor beta chains were all obtained from the same sample, sequenced in a study of Graves' ophthalmopathy and Graves' hyperthyroidism. RNA transcripts provided the template for amplifying TCR beta CDR3 regions. Second-round multiplex PCR came after a first-round RT-PCR that employed HTBI primers. Using its own MiXCR run on the multiplex PCR reads, TCRdb lists one record per CDR3 protein. The sample includes roughly 500,000 distinct CDR3 sequences, about an eighth of them seen just once. Sequences were obtained from blood. Source of these receptors: a woman aged 25 to 45 with Graves' ophthalmopathy.

In its sample, this clonotype was seen many times. CDR3 coding DNA: TGTGCCAGCAGCTTAGAGGGGGGGCGCTTGGAGACCCAGTACTTC. Protein: CASSLEGGRLETQYF. J is TRBJ2-5 and V is TRBV11-2, with a tentative D call TRBD2 (7 bases). Germline CDR1 SGHAT, CDR2 FQNNGV. Deletions cut 0 bases from V and 5 bases from J, with 13 bases between. The CDR3 sequence is 15 residues long. The full variable domain, in which reference TRBV11-2 and TRBJ2-5 provide the parts outside the CDR3, is EAGVAQSPRYKIIEKRQSVAFWCNPISGHATLYWYQQILGQGPKLLIQFQNNGVVDDSQLPKDRFSAERLKGVDSTLKIQPAKLEDSAVYLCASSLEGGRLETQYFGPGTRLLVL.

This clonotype was counted at least ten times. The chain recombines TRBV12-3 or TRBV12-4 with TRBJ1-1; 7 bases are shared with TRBD1. V gave up 7 bases and J gave up 7 bases; unmatched junction bases: 12. This CDR3 is built from 14 residues. The CDR3 is CASKLDRDHREAFF. Here the CDR3 DNA reads TGTGCCAGCAAACTAGACAGGGACCACCGTGAAGCTTTCTTT.

This clonotype has just a few counts. A read error may produce the germline difference seen at one junction end. The V gene is TRBV27, the J gene TRBJ2-2; 12 nucleotides line up with TRBD2. Per germline, CDR1 MNHEY and CDR2 SMNVEV (reference sequence). The CDR3 covers 14 residues. The CDR3 DNA reads TGTGCCAGCTCGGGACTAGCGGGCACCGGGGAGCTGCTTTTT. It is translated as CASSGLAGTGELLF.

This clonotype was seen ten or more times. The chain joins TRBV28 to TRBJ1-2; no definite D call. Trimming removed 9 bases at V and 1 base at J, with 6 bases between. Germline-derived CDR1 and CDR2 are MDHEN and SYDVKM. This CDR3 is 11 amino acids long. The CDR3 protein is CASLLNYGYTF. Written as DNA, the CDR3 is TGTGCCAGTCTTCTTAACTATGGCTACACCTTC.

This clonotype was seen a handful of times. The chain couples TRBV5-1 to TRBJ2-7; the D gene is possibly TRBD1 (5 bases). The germline gives CDR1 SGHRS, CDR2 YFSETQ. There are 15 residues in the CDR3. The V and J ends lost 2 bases and 3 bases respectively, with 15 bases between them. CDR3: CASSFDRPQHYEQYF. The CDR3 region has the DNA TGCGCCAGCAGCTTCGACAGACCCCAACACTACGAGCAGTACTTC.

This clonotype was picked up many times. The rearrangement links TRBV11-2 to TRBJ1-1; D is uncertain. The germline gives CDR1 SGHAT, CDR2 FQNNGV. Between the trimmed V and J ends, which lost 1 base and 11 bases, there was a span of 17 bases. The CDR3 is 14 residues long. The CDR3 protein is CASSLGFPGQLAFF. CDR3 sequence (DNA): TGTGCCAGCAGCTTAGGGTTCCCGGGCCAGTTGGCTTTCTTT.

This clonotype showed up many times. The V gene is TRBV28, the J gene TRBJ2-7; 10 bases fit TRBD2. V shed 6 bases and J 3 bases; nucleotides not matched to a gene: 11. The CDR3 spans 16 residues. The V gene's germline CDR1 is MDHEN and CDR2 SYDVKM. CDR3 DNA sequence: TGTGCCAGCAGCCGAACCGGGACTAGCGAAAACTACGAGCAGTACTTC. Protein: CASSRTGTSENYEQYF.

In its sample, this clonotype was seen a few times. The CDR3 DNA reads as TGTGCCAGCAGCCGAGCGCGCTATGGCTACACCTTC. Its translation: CASSRARYGYTF. This chain connects TRBV4-2 to TRBJ1-2; D gene uncertain. Germline V gene data show CDR1 as LGHNA and CDR2 as YNFKEQ. The CDR3 contains 12 residues. V gave up 4 bases and J gave up 4 bases, with 7 bases separating them.

This clonotype was counted at least ten times. The CDR3 coding sequence is TGTGCCTGGAGTGTGACAGGGGTTGGCTACGAGCAGTACTTC. This encodes CAWSVTGVGYEQYF. The chain links TRBV30 to TRBJ2-7; 8 bases map to TRBD1. The CDR3 runs 14 residues. The J segment lost 3 bases and the V segment lost 0 bases, leaving 4 bases of the junction unmatched. Germline CDR1 GTSNPN, CDR2 SVGIG (reference sequence).

This clonotype has ten or more counts. The CDR3 region has the DNA TGTGCCATCGGGGCACACTTGAACACTGAAGCTTTCTTT. Translation: CAIGAHLNTEAFF. The rearrangement uses TRBV10-3 and TRBJ1-1, with D perhaps TRBD1 (5 bases). The V end was cut by 8 bases, the J end by 0 bases, with 10 bases between. The CDR3 contains 13 residues. Looked up from germline, CDR1 is ENHRY and CDR2 is SYGVKD.

Many counts were recorded for this clonotype. The chain has TRBV12-3 or TRBV12-4 and TRBJ2-2, with 11 bases that match TRBD1. Losses at the gene ends were 7 bases for V and 5 bases for J; bases not matched to a gene: 3. This CDR3 is built from 14 residues. CDR3 protein: CASTGTGGTGELFF. DNA for the CDR3: TGTGCCAGCACCGGGACAGGGGGGACCGGGGAGCTGTTTTTT.

In its sample, this clonotype was seen a few times. The chain links TRBV12-3 or TRBV12-4 to TRBJ2-2, with a tentative D call TRBD2 (7 bases). CDR3 length: 19 residues. V was cut by 2 bases and J by 3 bases, with 22 bases left in between. As DNA, the CDR3 is TGTGCCAGCAGTTTAATCCCTTGGGGGGGCGCGCCGGACACCGGGGAGCTGTTTTTT. Translating it yields CASSLIPWGGAPDTGELFF.